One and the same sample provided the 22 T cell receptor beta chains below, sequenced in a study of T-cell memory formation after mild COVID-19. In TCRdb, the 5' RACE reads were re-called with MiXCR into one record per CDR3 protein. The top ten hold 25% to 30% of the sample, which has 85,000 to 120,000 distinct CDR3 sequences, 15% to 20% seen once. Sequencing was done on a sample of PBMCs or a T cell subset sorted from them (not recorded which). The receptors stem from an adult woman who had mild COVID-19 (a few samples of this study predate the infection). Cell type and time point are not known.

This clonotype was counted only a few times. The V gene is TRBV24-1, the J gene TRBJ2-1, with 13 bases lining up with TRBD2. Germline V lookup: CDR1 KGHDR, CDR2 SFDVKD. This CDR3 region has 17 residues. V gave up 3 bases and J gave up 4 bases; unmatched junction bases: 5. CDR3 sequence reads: CATSDPGLAGAYNEQFF. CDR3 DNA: TGTGCCACCAGTGATCCCGGACTAGCGGGAGCATACAATGAGCAGTTCTTC.

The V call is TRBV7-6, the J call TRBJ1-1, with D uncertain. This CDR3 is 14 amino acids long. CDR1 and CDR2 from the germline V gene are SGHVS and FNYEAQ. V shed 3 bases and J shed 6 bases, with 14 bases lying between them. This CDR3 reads CASSLLGDSSEAFF. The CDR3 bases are TGTGCCAGCAGCTTGCTTGGGGATAGCTCTGAAGCTTTCTTT.

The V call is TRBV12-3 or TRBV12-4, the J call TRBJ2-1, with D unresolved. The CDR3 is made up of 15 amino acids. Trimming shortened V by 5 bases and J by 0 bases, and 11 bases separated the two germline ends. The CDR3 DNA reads TGTGCCAGCAGTGGTCAGGAGAGCTCCTACAATGAGCAGTTCTTC. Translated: CASSGQESSYNEQFF.

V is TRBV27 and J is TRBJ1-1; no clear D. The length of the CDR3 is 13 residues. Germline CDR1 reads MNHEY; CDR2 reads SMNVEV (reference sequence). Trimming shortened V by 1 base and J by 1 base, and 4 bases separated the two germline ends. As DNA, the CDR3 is TGTGCCAGCAGTTTATTTCCGAACACTGAAGCTTTCTTT. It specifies CASSLFPNTEAFF.

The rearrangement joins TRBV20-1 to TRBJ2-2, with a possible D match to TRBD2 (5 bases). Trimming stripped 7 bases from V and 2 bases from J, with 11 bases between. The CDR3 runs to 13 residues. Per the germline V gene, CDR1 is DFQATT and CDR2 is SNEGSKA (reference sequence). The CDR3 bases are TGCAGTGTAGGCGGGCCTAACACCGGGGAGCTGTTTTTT. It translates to CSVGGPNTGELFF.

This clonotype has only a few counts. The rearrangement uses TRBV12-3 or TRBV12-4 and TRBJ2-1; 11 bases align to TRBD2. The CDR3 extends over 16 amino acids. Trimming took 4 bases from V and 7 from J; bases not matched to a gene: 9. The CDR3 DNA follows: TGTGCCAGCAGTTCGGGACTAGCGGTTAAATCGAATGAGCAGTTCTTC. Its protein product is CASSSGLAVKSNEQFF.

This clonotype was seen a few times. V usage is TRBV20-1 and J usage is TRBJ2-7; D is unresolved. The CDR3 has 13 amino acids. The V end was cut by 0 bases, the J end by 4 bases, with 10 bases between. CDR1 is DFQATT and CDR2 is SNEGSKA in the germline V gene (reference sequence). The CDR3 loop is CSARDPDRYEQYF. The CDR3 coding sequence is TGCAGTGCTAGAGATCCGGACCGTTACGAGCAGTACTTC.

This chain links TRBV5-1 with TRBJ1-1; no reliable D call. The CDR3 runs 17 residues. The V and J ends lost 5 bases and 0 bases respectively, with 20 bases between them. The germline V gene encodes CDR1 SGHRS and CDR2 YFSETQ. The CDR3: CASSSEQDDLMNTEAFF. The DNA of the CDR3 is TGCGCCAGCAGTTCTGAGCAGGACGACCTAATGAACACTGAAGCTTTCTTT. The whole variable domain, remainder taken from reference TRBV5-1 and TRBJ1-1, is KAGVTQTPRYLIKTRGQQVTLSCSPISGHRSVSWYQQTPGQGLQFLFEYFSETQRNKGNFPGRFSGRQFSNSRSEMNVSTLELGDSALYLCASSSEQDDLMNTEAFFGQGTRLTVV.

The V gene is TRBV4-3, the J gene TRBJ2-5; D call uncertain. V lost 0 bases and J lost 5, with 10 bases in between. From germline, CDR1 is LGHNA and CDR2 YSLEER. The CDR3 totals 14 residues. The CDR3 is CASSQDNGVETQYF. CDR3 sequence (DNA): TGCGCCAGCAGCCAAGATAATGGCGTGGAGACCCAGTACTTC.

The CDR3 coding sequence is TGTGCCAGCAGCGTGCAGGGGGCGGGCAATGAGCAGTTCTTC. Encoded protein: CASSVQGAGNEQFF. J is TRBJ2-1 and V is TRBV9, with TRBD1 matching 8 bases. Germline V CDR1 and CDR2: SGDLS, YYNGEE. J lost 6 bases, V lost 2 bases, and 4 bases had no gene match. This CDR3 comprises 14 residues.

The CDR3 DNA sequence: TGTGCCAGCAGTCACAGGGAAGTGCACGAGCAGTACTTC. Encoded protein: CASSHREVHEQYF. This chain links TRBV6-5 with TRBJ2-7, with D perhaps matching TRBD1 (6 bases). V was cut by 5 bases and J by 5 bases, with 13 bases left in between. Germline assignment: CDR1 MNHEY and CDR2 SVGAGI. The CDR3 covers 13 residues.

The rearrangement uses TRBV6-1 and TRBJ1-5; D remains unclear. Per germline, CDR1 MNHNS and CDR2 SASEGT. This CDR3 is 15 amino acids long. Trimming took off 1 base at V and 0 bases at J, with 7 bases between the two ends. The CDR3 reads CASSEGPYSNQPQHF. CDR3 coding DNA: TGTGCCAGCAGTGAAGGGCCTTATAGCAATCAGCCCCAGCATTTT.

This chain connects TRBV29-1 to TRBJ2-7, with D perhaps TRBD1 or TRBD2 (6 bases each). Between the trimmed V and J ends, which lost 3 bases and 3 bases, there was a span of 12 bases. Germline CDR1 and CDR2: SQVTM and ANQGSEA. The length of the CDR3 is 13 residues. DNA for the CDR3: TGCAGCGTTGAGGTAGCGGACAGCTACGAGCAGTACTTC. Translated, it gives CSVEVADSYEQYF.

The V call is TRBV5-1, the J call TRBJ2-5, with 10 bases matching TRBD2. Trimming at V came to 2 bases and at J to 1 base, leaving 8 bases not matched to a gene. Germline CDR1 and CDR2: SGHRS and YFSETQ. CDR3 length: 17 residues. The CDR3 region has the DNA TGCGCCAGCAGCTTTAGCCTAGCGGGAGAGTTCCAAGAGACCCAGTACTTC. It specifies CASSFSLAGEFQETQYF.

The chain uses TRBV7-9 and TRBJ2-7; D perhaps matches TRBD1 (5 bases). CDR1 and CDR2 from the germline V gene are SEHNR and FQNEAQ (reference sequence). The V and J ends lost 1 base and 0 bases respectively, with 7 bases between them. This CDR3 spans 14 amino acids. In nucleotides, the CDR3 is TGTGCCAGCAGCTTAGGAGGACACTCCTACGAGCAGTACTTC. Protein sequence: CASSLGGHSYEQYF.

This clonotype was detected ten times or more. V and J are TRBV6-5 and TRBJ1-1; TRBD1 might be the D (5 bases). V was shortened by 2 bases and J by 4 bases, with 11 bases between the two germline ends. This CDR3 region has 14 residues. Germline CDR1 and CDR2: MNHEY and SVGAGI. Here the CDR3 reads CASSYGQGGTEAFF. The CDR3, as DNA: TGTGCCAGCAGTTACGGTCAGGGCGGCACTGAAGCTTTCTTT.

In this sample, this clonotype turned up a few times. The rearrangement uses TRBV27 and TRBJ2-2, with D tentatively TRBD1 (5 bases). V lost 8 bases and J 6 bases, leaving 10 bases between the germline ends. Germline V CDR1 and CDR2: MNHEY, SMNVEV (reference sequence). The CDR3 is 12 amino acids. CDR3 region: CASHAGSGELFF. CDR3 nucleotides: TGTGCCAGCCACGCAGGGTCCGGGGAGCTGTTTTTT.

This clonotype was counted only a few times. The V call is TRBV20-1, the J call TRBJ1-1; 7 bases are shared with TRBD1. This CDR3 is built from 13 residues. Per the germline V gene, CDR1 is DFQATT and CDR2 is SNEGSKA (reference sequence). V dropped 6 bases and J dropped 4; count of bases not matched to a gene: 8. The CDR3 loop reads CSASTGRATEAFF. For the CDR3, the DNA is TGCAGTGCCTCGACAGGGAGGGCCACTGAAGCTTTCTTT.

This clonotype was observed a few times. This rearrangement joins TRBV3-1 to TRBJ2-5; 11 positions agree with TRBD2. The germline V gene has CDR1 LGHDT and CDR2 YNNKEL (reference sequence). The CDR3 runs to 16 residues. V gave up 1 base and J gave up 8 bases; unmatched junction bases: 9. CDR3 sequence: CASSQVLAGGMLTQYF. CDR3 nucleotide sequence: TGTGCCAGCAGCCAAGTGCTAGCGGGGGGCATGCTCACCCAGTACTTC.

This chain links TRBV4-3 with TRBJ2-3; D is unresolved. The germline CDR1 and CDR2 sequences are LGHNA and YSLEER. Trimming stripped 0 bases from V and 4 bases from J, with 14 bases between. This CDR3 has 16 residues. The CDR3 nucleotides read TGCGCCAGCAGCCAAGATATAGGAGCTTTCCCAGATACGCAGTATTTT. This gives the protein CASSQDIGAFPDTQYF.

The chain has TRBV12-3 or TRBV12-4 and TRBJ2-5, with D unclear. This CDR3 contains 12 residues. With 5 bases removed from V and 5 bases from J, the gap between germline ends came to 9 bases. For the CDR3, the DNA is TGTGCCAGCAGTCCGCACCCGGAGACCCAGTACTTC. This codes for CASSPHPETQYF.

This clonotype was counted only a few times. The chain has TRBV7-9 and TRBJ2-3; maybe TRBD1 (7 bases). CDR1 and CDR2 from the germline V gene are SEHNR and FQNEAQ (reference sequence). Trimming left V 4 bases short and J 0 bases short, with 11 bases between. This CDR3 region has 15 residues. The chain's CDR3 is CASSWGDSSTDTQYF. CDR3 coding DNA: TGTGCCAGCAGCTGGGGGGACAGTAGCACAGATACGCAGTATTTT.